The clone carrying this T cell receptor (beta chain) has only a few counts. No antigen is known for it. Documented time point: pre-sensitization, week 0. Treatment: therapeutic diphenylcyclopropenone sensitization with weekly scalp DPC. Each patch-test visit's blood sample preceded patch application. Donors were 18 to 70-year-old alopecia patients suitable for DPC. The data originate from a study of human T cells and chemical hapten exposure. Per germline, CDR1 DFQATT and CDR2 SNEGSKA (reference sequence). The CDR3 spans 14 residues. The V end was cut by 6 bases, the J end by 5 bases, with 19 bases between. As processed by the authors: Sequenced samples showed a median of around 93,000 TCRs each, with counts running from around 25,000 to 690,000. One entry per CDR3 protein, called by TCRdb with MiXCR from the RACE reads. These V and J calls rely on TCRdb rather than the paper's analysis. The sample has 300,000 to 450,000 distinct CDR3 sequences, roughly 5.3% seen once.

Findings and caveats of the study: Those TCRs sitting above 1 in 1000 frequency stayed the same with DPC sensitization.

This specimen was whole blood, taken in connection with sensitization to the hapten diphenylcyclopropenone (DPC). The genes are TRBV20-1 and TRBJ1-2; tentative D call: TRBD1 (6 bases). The TCR sequence derives from a woman aged 45-65 years with alopecia areata. Some clones in this sample may be carry-over from other donors' samples. CDR3 DNA sequence: TGCAGTGCCCTTACTCCGGACAGTACTTATGGCTACACCTTC. As protein: CSALTPDSTYGYTF.